This passage covers 23 T cell receptor beta chains from one sample sequenced in a study of CD8 T cells in ankylosing spondylitis. Study-wide results and limits: For ankylosing spondylitis blood, a TCR beta motif of under 10 highly homologous variants appeared characteristic.

A single record per CDR3 protein comes from TCRdb applying MiXCR to the 5' RACE reads. Altogether over 700,000 distinct CDR3 sequences are present, roughly 19% being singletons, with the ten largest covering over 15%. These TCRs' antigens remain unknown. Sequencing was done on a sample of blood, either unsorted or a sorted T cell fraction (not recorded which). All receptors derive from a male donor with ankylosing spondylitis.

V gene TRBV29-1 combines with J gene TRBJ2-3; maybe TRBD1 (5 bases). Trimming took off 3 bases at V and 2 bases at J, with 9 bases between the two ends. Germline V gives CDR1 SQVTM, CDR2 ANQGSEA. The length of the CDR3 is 13 residues. CDR3 protein: CSVEEGDTDTQYF. CDR3 DNA sequence: TGCAGCGTTGAGGAAGGGGACACAGATACGCAGTATTTT.

The J gene is TRBJ2-1, the V gene TRBV2, with TRBD2 matching over 9 bases. Germline lookup yields CDR1 SNHLY and CDR2 FYNNEI. CDR3 length equals 16 residues. Trimming cost V 2 bases and J 8 bases; bases outside gene matches: 10. CDR3 in amino acids: CASSEWREGWLDEQFF. As DNA, the CDR3 is TGTGCCAGCAGTGAATGGCGGGAGGGCTGGTTGGATGAGCAGTTCTTC.

A remark on this clonotype: One end of the junction is discordant with germline, which a read error may explain. The J gene is TRBJ2-1, the V gene TRBV5-8; D is unresolved. Looked up from germline, CDR1 is SGHTS and CDR2 is YDEGEE. There are 12 residues in the CDR3. In nucleotides, the CDR3 is TGTGCCAGCAGCCCTAGAAGACCTGAGCGGTTCTTC. It specifies CASSPRRPERFF.

This clonotype showed up just a few times. The V call is TRBV12-3 or TRBV12-4, the J call TRBJ1-2, with 12 positions matching TRBD1. The CDR3 consists of 18 residues. With V trimmed by 4 bases and J by 3 bases, 12 bases remained unmatched. The CDR3 loop reads CASSYGARDRGLYYGYTF. The CDR3 coding sequence is TGTGCCAGCAGTTATGGGGCCCGGGACAGGGGGCTCTACTATGGCTACACCTTC.

The gene calls are TRBV4-1 and TRBJ1-2; D is unclear. CDR3 length equals 15 residues. Per the germline V gene, CDR1 is MGHRA and CDR2 is YSYEKL. V was cut by 0 bases and J by 3 bases, with 11 bases left in between. The CDR3 protein is CASSQDSDWYYGYTF. For the CDR3, the DNA is TGCGCCAGCAGCCAAGATTCCGATTGGTACTATGGCTACACCTTC.

There are a few counts of this clonotype. V and J are TRBV29-1 and TRBJ2-3; D is perhaps TRBD2 (5 bases). Germline lookup yields CDR1 SQVTM and CDR2 ANQGSEA. The CDR3 is made up of 13 amino acids. The V end was cut by 8 bases, the J end by 2 bases, with 14 bases between. CDR3 in amino acids: CSKIGISTDTQYF. CDR3 nucleotide sequence: TGCAGCAAAATCGGGATATCCACAGATACGCAGTATTTT.

This clonotype has at least ten counts. The chain combines TRBV5-1 with TRBJ2-1; 10 nucleotides line up with TRBD1. J was trimmed by 6 bases and V by 3 bases; bases with no gene match: 0. The CDR3 covers 13 residues. The germline V gene has CDR1 SGHRS and CDR2 YFSETQ. The CDR3 loop is CASSWTGGNEQFF. Written as DNA, the CDR3 is TGCGCCAGCAGCTGGACAGGGGGCAATGAGCAGTTCTTC.

This clonotype was counted a few times. V is TRBV20-1 and J is TRBJ2-7; 8 bases map to TRBD1. The CDR3 has 16 residues. CDR1 and CDR2 (germline): DFQATT, SNEGSKA (reference sequence). Trimming removed 0 bases from V and 5 bases from J; junction bases left unmatched: 12. The CDR3 reads CSARDFRQGAWNEQYF. CDR3 nucleotide sequence: TGCAGTGCTAGAGATTTTCGGCAGGGGGCTTGGAACGAGCAGTACTTC.

There are a few counts of this clonotype. J is TRBJ2-7 and V is TRBV5-1; 14 bases map to TRBD2. The CDR3 sequence is 18 residues long. Trimming took 2 bases from V and 3 from J; bases not matched to a gene: 10. Germline V gene data show CDR1 as SGHRS and CDR2 as YFSETQ. The CDR3 region is CASSFRPGLAGAGYEQYF. The CDR3, as DNA: TGCGCCAGCAGCTTCCGCCCGGGACTAGCGGGAGCCGGCTACGAGCAGTACTTC.

This clonotype was counted between two and nine times. This chain links TRBV20-1 with TRBJ1-6, with D possibly matching TRBD1 (6 bases). The CDR3 contains 14 residues. V was pared by 7 bases and J by 10 bases, with 20 bases between. Germline CDR1 DFQATT, CDR2 SNEGSKA (reference sequence). The CDR3 coding sequence is TGCAGTGTTACTAGGGGACAACAATCATCACCCCTCCACTTT. Its protein is CSVTRGQQSSPLHF.

The rearrangement uses TRBV6-5 and TRBJ2-1; D might be TRBD1 (5 bases). In germline, CDR1 is MNHEY, CDR2 SVGAGI. V was clipped by 2 bases and J by 8 bases, with 10 bases between them. This CDR3 comprises 13 residues. The CDR3 nucleotides are TGTGCCAGCAGTTACGGCAGGGCGGATGAGCAGTTCTTC. Translating gives CASSYGRADEQFF.

The chain combines TRBV9 with TRBJ1-5; D might be TRBD1 (5 bases). The CDR3 contains 14 residues. V was shortened by 7 bases and J by 0 bases, with 11 bases between the two germline ends. Germline CDR1 reads SGDLS; CDR2 reads YYNGEE. As DNA, the CDR3 is TGTGCCAGCGGAACCGGGGCTAGCAATCAGCCCCAGCATTTT. Translation: CASGTGASNQPQHF.

There are a few counts of this clonotype. The chain joins TRBV20-1 to TRBJ2-2, with 7 bases aligning to TRBD1. The germline V gene encodes CDR1 DFQATT and CDR2 SNEGSKA (reference sequence). V lost 6 bases and J lost 7; bases outside the gene matches: 14. The CDR3 spans 15 residues. CDR3 amino acids: CSATNRGRRDGELFF. CDR3 sequence (DNA): TGCAGTGCAACCAACAGGGGCCGAAGGGACGGGGAGCTGTTTTTT.

The chain has TRBV20-1 and TRBJ2-1; 9 bases are a match to TRBD2. The CDR3 has 15 residues. Per the germline V gene, CDR1 is DFQATT and CDR2 is SNEGSKA (reference sequence). J was trimmed by 8 bases and V by 3 bases; bases with no gene match: 11. CDR3 region: CSASLIAGARDEQFF. The DNA for the CDR3 is TGCAGTGCTAGCTTAATAGCGGGAGCTCGGGATGAGCAGTTCTTC.

The chain couples TRBV12-3 or TRBV12-4 to TRBJ2-4; TRBD2 aligns across 7 bases. Losses at the gene ends were 5 bases for V and 3 bases for J; bases not matched to a gene: 4. The CDR3 spans 14 residues. The CDR3 bases are TGTGCCAGCAGTCCCTCTAGCGGCAAAAACATTCAGTACTTC. It specifies CASSPSSGKNIQYF.

This clonotype appeared a few times. This chain links TRBV12-3 or TRBV12-4 with TRBJ2-1; 13 nucleotides agree with TRBD2. Germline trimming cut 5 bases from V and 7 bases from J; bases unmatched to any gene: 8. This CDR3 region has 16 residues. CDR3 loop: CASSNRTSGSSNEQFF. CDR3 DNA sequence: TGTGCCAGCAGTAACCGGACTAGCGGGAGTTCGAATGAGCAGTTCTTC.

J is TRBJ1-1 and V is TRBV27; D is undetermined. Germline CDR1 reads MNHEY; CDR2 reads SMNVEV (reference sequence). This CDR3 spans 13 amino acids. The V gene lost 6 bases and the J gene lost 1 base, with 9 bases spanning the gap. The CDR3: CASRSYTNTEAFF. CDR3 nucleotides: TGTGCCAGCAGATCCTACACGAACACTGAAGCTTTCTTT.

In nucleotides, the CDR3 is TGCAGTGCGGATGTGGGAGGGGACGAGCAGTACTTC. Encoded protein: CSADVGGDEQYF. The genes are TRBV20-1 and TRBJ2-7, with 7 bases lining up with TRBD2. The length of the CDR3 is 12 residues. J was trimmed by 5 bases and V by 6 bases; bases with no gene match: 7. Germline values: CDR1 DFQATT, CDR2 SNEGSKA (reference sequence).

This clonotype showed up just a few times. A much more abundant neighbour one base away suggests this may be a read error. The chain employs TRBV7-6 and TRBJ1-1; D might be TRBD1 (5 bases). Trimming left V 2 bases short and J 3 bases short, with 10 bases between. The CDR3 length is 14 residues. In germline, CDR1 is SGHVS, CDR2 FNYEAQ. Here the CDR3 reads CASSLRGVYTEAFF. The CDR3 region has the DNA TGTGCCAGCAGCTTACGGGGGGTGTACACTGAAGCTTTCTTT.

This chain connects TRBV18 to TRBJ2-1, with D unresolved. Trimming took off 4 bases at V and 4 bases at J, with 14 bases between the two ends. This CDR3 is built from 15 residues. From germline, CDR1 is KGHSH and CDR2 LQKENI. The DNA of the CDR3 is TGTGCCAGCTCACTCTTTCAGACGGGTTACAATGAGCAGTTCTTC. Its translation is CASSLFQTGYNEQFF. The whole variable domain, filled in from reference TRBV18 and TRBJ2-1, reads NAGVMQNPRHLVRRRGQEARLRCSPMKGHSHVYWYRQLPEEGLKFMVYLQKENIIDESGMPKERFSAEFPKEGPSILRIQQVVRGDSAAYFCASSLFQTGYNEQFFGPGTRLTVL.

CDR3 protein: CASSRGGGDTDTQYF. The CDR3 DNA sequence: TGTGCCAGCAGCCGGGGGGGCGGCGACACAGATACGCAGTATTTT. This chain uses TRBV4-2 with TRBJ2-3; tentatively, D is TRBD2 (7 bases). Germline V CDR1 and CDR2: LGHNA, YNFKEQ. The CDR3 is made up of 15 amino acids. The V gene lost 4 bases and the J gene lost 2 bases, with 13 bases spanning the gap.

This sequence joins TRBV20-1 and TRBJ2-7; 11 bases fit TRBD2. The CDR3 contains 15 residues. The V segment lost 1 base and the J segment 3 bases; nucleotides outside the gene matches: 5. Per germline, CDR1 DFQATT and CDR2 SNEGSKA (reference sequence). DNA for the CDR3: TGCAGTGCTAGAGTCACTAGCGGGGGCTTCTACGAGCAGTACTTC. This translates into CSARVTSGGFYEQYF.

The chain combines TRBV14 with TRBJ2-5; TRBD2 might be the D (6 bases). The germline V gene encodes CDR1 SGHDN and CDR2 FVKESK. With 4 bases removed from V and 2 bases from J, the gap between germline ends came to 17 bases. The CDR3 has 16 amino acids. This CDR3 is CASSPRRVKDQETQYF. The CDR3 DNA reads as TGTGCCAGCAGCCCAAGGAGGGTGAAAGATCAAGAGACCCAGTACTTC.